Listed below are T cell receptor beta chains from one sample, sequenced in a study of OX40 agonist ivuxolimab in advanced cancers. Sequencing used immunoSEQ multiplex PCR; TCRdb keeps in-frame clones, though not all of them. This table holds 50,000 to 70,000 clones, around 85% found once. Sequenced here: CD4+ or CD8+ T cells sorted from blood, sampled in a trial of the OX40 agonist ivuxolimab. These receptors all stem from an adult with an advanced solid tumor such as melanoma, head and neck, liver or kidney cancer. CDR3s include the opening cysteine and the closing phenylalanine or tryptophan. D genes are given only for firm matches.

>TRBD1|TRBV15
CATSPDRGRYGYTF
>.|TRBV11-2
CASSKEAYNSPLHF
>.|TRBV28
CASSSGLGGNTIYF
>.|TRBV4-1
CASSPQGRLGYTF
>.|TRBV5-4
CASSLGQRYNEQFF
>.|TRBV7-8
CASSDGQTSNQPQHF
>.|TRBV29-1
CSHGERVSEAFF
>TRBD1|TRBV28
CASSASTGIGNQPQHF
>.|TRBV6-1
CASSERGQGMWSNQPQHF
>.|TRBV18
CASSPGDILANTIYF
>.|TRBV7-3
CASSLVRATEAFF
>.|TRBV7-3
CASSSGQLGYGYTF
>TRBD2|TRBV28
CASSSGTSGVPETQYF
>.|TRBV29-1
CSVESATPFEQYF
>TRBD1|TRBV29-1
CSVGETGTANYGYTF
>.|TRBV5-5
CASSLEGTGSYEQYF
>TRBD1|TRBV14
CASSQALTGRETQYF
>TRBD1|TRBV25-1
CASSFGTGGAGTEAFF
>.|TRBV7-6
CASSPGQSPLSF
>TRBD1|TRBV30
CAWSVQGYQPQHF
>TRBD1|TRBV11-3
CASSCPGQGTYEQYF
>.|TRBV9
CASSPRLGVSSNEQFF
>.|TRBV29-1
CSVVVPGDSNQPQHF
>TRBD2|TRBV5-6
CASSLRTSGSGSYEQYF
>TRBD2|TRBV9
CASSVGPGGDEQFF
>.|TRBV28
CASGQGYNEKLFF
>.|TRBV30
CAWSVTGPGNTIYF
>.|TRBV7-3
CASSLGVSDTQYF
>.|TRBV4-1
CASSQRFSGNTIYF
>.|TRBV28
CASSSTGVTSSGANVLTF
>.|TRBV5-1
CASSLVAGGTQYF
>TRBD2|TRBV9
CASSTGLAGDLEQFF
>.|TRBV10-3
CAISSGEGVTEAFF
>.|TRBV2
CASKGTPTGELFF
>.|TRBV5-5
CASTTRLGETQYF
>TRBD1|TRBV6-5
CASRRDSNTGELFF
>.|TRBV5-1
CASSLEVSFGEQFF
>TRBD1|TRBV4-1
CASSWTGEETQYF
>.|TRBV21-1
CASSKAKKFTGYEQYF
>.|TRBV7-2
CASSSGRQETQYF
>TRBD1|TRBV2
CASSQPDRGGNQPQHF
>.|TRBV29-1
CSVADRQNQPQHF
>TRBD1|TRBV4-1
CASSQAWQGDTYGYTF
>TRBD2|TRBV7-9
CASSGLAGAVYNEQFF
>.|TRBV2
CASSLRTEQFF
>.|TRBV20-1
CSARALAEQYF
>.|TRBV20-1
CSAGDQPQHF
>.|TRBV4-1
CASSPPAKTQYF
>TRBD1|TRBV29-1
CSVGDRGETEAFF
>.|TRBV15
CATSRASGMKEKLFF
>TRBD1|TRBV28
CASRPDLGDRNYNEQFF
>.|TRBV6-1
CASSLNGLIYGYTF
>.|TRBV7-2
CASSSRYEQYF